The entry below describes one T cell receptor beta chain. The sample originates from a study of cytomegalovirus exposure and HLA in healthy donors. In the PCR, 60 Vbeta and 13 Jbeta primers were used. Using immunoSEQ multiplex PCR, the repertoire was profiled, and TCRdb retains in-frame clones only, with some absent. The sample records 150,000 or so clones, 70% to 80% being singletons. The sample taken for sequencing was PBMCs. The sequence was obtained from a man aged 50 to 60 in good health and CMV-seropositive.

CDR3 region: CASSQDPRSPDTQYF. The CDR3, as DNA: TGCGCCAGCAGCCAAGATCCTCGGTCCCCAGATACGCAGTATTTT. V and J are TRBV4-1 and TRBJ2-3; D not certain. The germline V gene encodes CDR1 MGHRA and CDR2 YSYEKL. V was shortened by 0 bases and J by 4 bases, with 11 bases between the two germline ends. This CDR3 region has 15 residues.